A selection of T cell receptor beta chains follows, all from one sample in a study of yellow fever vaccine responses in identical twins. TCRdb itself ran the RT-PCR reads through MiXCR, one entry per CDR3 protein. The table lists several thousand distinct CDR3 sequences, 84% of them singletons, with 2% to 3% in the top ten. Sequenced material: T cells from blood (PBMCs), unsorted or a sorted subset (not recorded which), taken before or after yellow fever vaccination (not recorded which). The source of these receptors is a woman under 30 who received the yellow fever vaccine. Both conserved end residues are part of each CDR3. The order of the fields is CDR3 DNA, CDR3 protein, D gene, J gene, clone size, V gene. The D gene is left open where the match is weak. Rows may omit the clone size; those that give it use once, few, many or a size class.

DNA: TGTGCCACCAGCAGGGGCGGGACAGATACGCAGTATTTT; CDR3: CATSRGGTDTQYF; D: .; J: TRBJ2-3; size: .; V: TRBV15
DNA: TGTGCCAGCAGTCTAGGTCAATACCAATCCTACAATGAGCAGTTCTTC; CDR3: CASSLGQYQSYNEQFF; D: .; J: TRBJ2-1; size: .; V: TRBV7-9
DNA: TGTGCCAGCAGCTCGGCCGGGACCCTACACGAGCAGTACTTC; CDR3: CASSSAGTLHEQYF; D: .; J: TRBJ2-7; size: .; V: TRBV5-4
DNA: TGCAGTGCTCCTCAGCGGAGCTACAATGAGCAGTTCTTC; CDR3: CSAPQRSYNEQFF; D: .; J: TRBJ2-1; size: .; V: TRBV20-1
DNA: TGTGCCAGCAGCTTCTGGTTAGATACGCAGTATTTT; CDR3: CASSFWLDTQYF; D: .; J: TRBJ2-3; size: .; V: TRBV7-2
DNA: TGTGCCTGGAGTCCCTCAAATGAGCAGTTCTTC; CDR3: CAWSPSNEQFF; D: .; J: TRBJ2-1; size: .; V: TRBV30
DNA: TGCGCCAGCAGAGACCTAGACCGAAAAGAAAGCACAGATACGCAGTATTTT; CDR3: CASRDLDRKESTDTQYF; D: .; J: TRBJ2-3; size: few; V: TRBV23-1
DNA: TGTGCCAGCAGTTCACTTGGGGGGACTTTCATAGAGACCCAGTACTTC; CDR3: CASSSLGGTFIETQYF; D: .; J: TRBJ2-5; size: few; V: TRBV6-5
DNA: TGCAGCGTTGAAGATCGGAAGGACAGGGGCTATGGCTACACCTTC; CDR3: CSVEDRKDRGYGYTF; D: TRBD1; J: TRBJ1-2; size: .; V: TRBV29-1
DNA: TGTGCCAGCAGTTTATACGGTGGGGATAACGGCTACACCTTC; CDR3: CASSLYGGDNGYTF; D: .; J: TRBJ1-2; size: .; V: TRBV27
DNA: TGTGCCAGCAGCTTAGGGACAGGGGGACATCAGCCCCAGCATTTT; CDR3: CASSLGTGGHQPQHF; D: TRBD1; J: TRBJ1-5; size: .; V: TRBV7-8
DNA: TGCAGTGCCTGTCCCCCAGGGGCCACTGAAGCTTTCTTT; CDR3: CSACPPGATEAFF; D: .; J: TRBJ1-1; size: .; V: TRBV20-1
DNA: TGTGCCAGCAGCCCCACGGGGGCAAACACTGAAGCTTTCTTT; CDR3: CASSPTGANTEAFF; D: .; J: TRBJ1-1; size: .; V: TRBV11-1
DNA: TGTGCCAGCAGCTTAGCAGGGGGACTAGCGGGTAACAATGAGCAGTTCTTC; CDR3: CASSLAGGLAGNNEQFF; D: TRBD2; J: TRBJ2-1; size: .; V: TRBV11-1
DNA: TGTGCCAGCAGTTTAAGCGCGAGCGGCACAGATACGCAGTATTTT; CDR3: CASSLSASGTDTQYF; D: .; J: TRBJ2-3; size: .; V: TRBV27
DNA: TGTGCCAGCAGCTTATCCAGAACCCCCAACACAGATACGCAGTATTTT; CDR3: CASSLSRTPNTDTQYF; D: .; J: TRBJ2-3; size: .; V: TRBV11-1
DNA: TGTGCCAGCAGTCCCTACAGGGGATCCTACGAGCAGTACTTC; CDR3: CASSPYRGSYEQYF; D: TRBD1; J: TRBJ2-7; size: .; V: TRBV28
DNA: TGTGCCAGCAGCGTAGGAGGGACCTATGCCGGGGAGCTGTTTTTT; CDR3: CASSVGGTYAGELFF; D: .; J: TRBJ2-2; size: .; V: TRBV9
DNA: TGTGCCACCAGCAGAGATCGCGGAGAGGGGAGGTACGAGCAGTACTTC; CDR3: CATSRDRGEGRYEQYF; D: .; J: TRBJ2-7; size: .; V: TRBV15
DNA: TGCAGTGCTCTATGGATGAACAATGAGCAGTTCTTC; CDR3: CSALWMNNEQFF; D: .; J: TRBJ2-1; size: .; V: TRBV20-1
DNA: TGTGCCAGCAGCCTCGCTAGCGGACCCACAGATACGCAGTATTTT; CDR3: CASSLASGPTDTQYF; D: TRBD2; J: TRBJ2-3; size: once; V: TRBV3-1
DNA: TGTGCCAGCAGTTTAACAATGGAGCAGTACTTC; CDR3: CASSLTMEQYF; D: .; J: TRBJ2-7; size: .; V: TRBV12-3/TRBV12-4
DNA: TGTGCCAGCAGTGAATCGCCGGGAGGTTCCTACGAGCAGTACTTC; CDR3: CASSESPGGSYEQYF; D: TRBD2; J: TRBJ2-7; size: .; V: TRBV2
DNA: TGTGCCACTCGGGACTCCCAGGCGGGTGGCACAGATACGCAGTATTTT; CDR3: CATRDSQAGGTDTQYF; D: .; J: TRBJ2-3; size: .; V: TRBV28
DNA: TGTGCCAGCAGCCAAGGGATCATGAACACCGGGGAGCTGTTTTTT; CDR3: CASSQGIMNTGELFF; D: .; J: TRBJ2-2; size: once; V: TRBV3-1
DNA: TGCGCCAGCAGCCACCGGACAGGGAAGGGGAGTGAAAAACTGTTTTTT; CDR3: CASSHRTGKGSEKLFF; D: TRBD1; J: TRBJ1-4; size: .; V: TRBV4-3
DNA: TGTGCCAGCAGTCAGGGACTAGCGGTCGGCACAGATACGCAGTATTTT; CDR3: CASSQGLAVGTDTQYF; D: TRBD2; J: TRBJ2-3; size: .; V: TRBV2
DNA: TGTGCCAGCAGCCTAGGTGGCACCAAGGAGCAGTACTTC; CDR3: CASSLGGTKEQYF; D: .; J: TRBJ2-7; size: .; V: TRBV11-1
DNA: TGTGCCAGCAGTTCGCTAAAACCCAGGGTCCCGTACTTC; CDR3: CASSSLKPRVPYF; D: .; J: TRBJ2-4; size: .; V: TRBV12-3/TRBV12-4
DNA: TGTGCCAGCAGTGAAGGTGCGGTGGGGAACACTGAAGCTTTCTTT; CDR3: CASSEGAVGNTEAFF; D: .; J: TRBJ1-1; size: .; V: TRBV2
DNA: TGTGCCAGCAGCTCCCGACAGGGAGTGGACGAGCAGTACTTC; CDR3: CASSSRQGVDEQYF; D: TRBD1; J: TRBJ2-7; size: .; V: TRBV11-2
DNA: TGTGCCAGCAGTCTCAGAGGCGGGAGCCTAACCGGGGAGCTGTTTTTT; CDR3: CASSLRGGSLTGELFF; D: TRBD2; J: TRBJ2-2; size: .; V: TRBV7-6
DNA: TGTGCCAGCAGCTTCGGGGGGACTAATGAAAAACTGTTTTTT; CDR3: CASSFGGTNEKLFF; D: .; J: TRBJ1-4; size: few; V: TRBV7-9
DNA: TGTGCCAGCAGTTCGCTGGTCGACAATGAGCAGTTCTTC; CDR3: CASSSLVDNEQFF; D: .; J: TRBJ2-1; size: .; V: TRBV12-3/TRBV12-4
DNA: TGCAGCGTTACCCCGGGACCCACCTACGAGCAGTACTTC; CDR3: CSVTPGPTYEQYF; D: .; J: TRBJ2-7; size: .; V: TRBV29-1
DNA: TGTGCCAGCACCTATGGGAGTTTTAACTCCTACGAGCAGTACTTC; CDR3: CASTYGSFNSYEQYF; D: .; J: TRBJ2-7; size: .; V: TRBV11-3
DNA: TGTGCCAGCAACGGTGGCCAGCAAGAGACCCAGTACTTC; CDR3: CASNGGQQETQYF; D: .; J: TRBJ2-5; size: .; V: TRBV9
DNA: TGTGCCAGCAGCCAAGAAAGCGGGGGGGGATCCTACGAGCAGTACTTC; CDR3: CASSQESGGGSYEQYF; D: TRBD2; J: TRBJ2-7; size: .; V: TRBV4-2
DNA: TGTGCCAGCAGAACGACAGGGGTCTACGAGCAGTACTTC; CDR3: CASRTTGVYEQYF; D: TRBD1; J: TRBJ2-7; size: .; V: TRBV2